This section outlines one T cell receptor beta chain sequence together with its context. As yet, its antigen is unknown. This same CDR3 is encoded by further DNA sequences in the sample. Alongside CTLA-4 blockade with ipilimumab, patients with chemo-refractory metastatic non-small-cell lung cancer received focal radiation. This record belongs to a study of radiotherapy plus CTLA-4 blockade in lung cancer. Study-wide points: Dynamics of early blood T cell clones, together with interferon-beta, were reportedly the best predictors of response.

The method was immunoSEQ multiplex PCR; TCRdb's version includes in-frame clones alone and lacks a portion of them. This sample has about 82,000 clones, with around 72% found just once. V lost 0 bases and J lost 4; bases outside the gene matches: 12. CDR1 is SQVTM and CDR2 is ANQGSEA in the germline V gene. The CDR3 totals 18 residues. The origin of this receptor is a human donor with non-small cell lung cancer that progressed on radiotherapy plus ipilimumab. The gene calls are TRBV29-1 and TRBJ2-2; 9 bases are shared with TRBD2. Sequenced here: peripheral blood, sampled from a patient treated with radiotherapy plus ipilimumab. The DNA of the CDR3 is TGCAGCGTTGAAGATTGGACTCGCGGGGGGGCCATCACCGGGGAGCTGTTTTTT. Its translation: CSVEDWTRGGAITGELFF.